This T cell receptor (beta chain) was captured in a study of OX40 agonist ivuxolimab in advanced cancers. Study as a whole: Patient treatment consisted of intravenous ivuxolimab administration every 2 weeks at 0.01 to 10 mg/kg. Points from the study as a whole: Researchers report that CD8+ T cells had, on average, more expanded clones than CD4+.

Patients were ineligible given autoimmune disease history or systemic immunosuppression. On this clone itself: Its antigen is currently unknown.

This CDR3 is built from 15 residues. V was trimmed by 3 bases and J by 5 bases, leaving 17 bases between them. Germline values: CDR1 SGHNT, CDR2 YYREEE (reference sequence). TCRdb's copy holds only in-frame clones and misses some; the assay was immunoSEQ multiplex PCR. The table lists over 45,000 clones, approximately 83% of them singletons. The clonotype originates from an adult with an advanced solid tumor such as melanoma, head and neck, liver or kidney cancer. Sequences were derived from CD4+ or CD8+ T cells sorted from blood, sampled in a trial of the OX40 agonist ivuxolimab. The genes are TRBV5-4 and TRBJ2-5, with D unresolved. Here the CDR3 reads CASSSPDGFIETQYF. The CDR3 DNA sequence: TGTGCCAGCAGCTCCCCGGACGGTTTTATCGAGACCCAGTACTTC.